This T cell receptor (beta chain) was observed in a study of T cells after yellow fever vaccination. Across the whole study: The authors prepared low-cell-number fractions using SMART-Seq v4 Ultra Low Input.

In the case of this clonotype: One junction end disagrees with the germline gene, perhaps due to a read error.

From the 5' RACE reads, TCRdb called clonotypes with MiXCR, one entry per CDR3 protein. The sample lists 170,000 or so distinct CDR3 sequences; roughly a tenth were seen once. This TCR derives from a man between 18 and 29 years old who received the YFV17D yellow fever vaccine. The source was CD8+ T cells sorted from PBMCs, collected 45 days after the yellow fever booster vaccination.

CDR3 in amino acids: CASSPPTGTVGGCF. CDR3 nucleotides: TGTGCCAGCAGTCCCCCGACAGGGACGGTCGGAGGTTGCTTC. The chain has TRBV7-9 and TRBJ2-7; 7 nucleotides align to TRBD1. From germline, CDR1 is SEHNR and CDR2 FQNEAQ (reference sequence). This CDR3 has 14 residues.